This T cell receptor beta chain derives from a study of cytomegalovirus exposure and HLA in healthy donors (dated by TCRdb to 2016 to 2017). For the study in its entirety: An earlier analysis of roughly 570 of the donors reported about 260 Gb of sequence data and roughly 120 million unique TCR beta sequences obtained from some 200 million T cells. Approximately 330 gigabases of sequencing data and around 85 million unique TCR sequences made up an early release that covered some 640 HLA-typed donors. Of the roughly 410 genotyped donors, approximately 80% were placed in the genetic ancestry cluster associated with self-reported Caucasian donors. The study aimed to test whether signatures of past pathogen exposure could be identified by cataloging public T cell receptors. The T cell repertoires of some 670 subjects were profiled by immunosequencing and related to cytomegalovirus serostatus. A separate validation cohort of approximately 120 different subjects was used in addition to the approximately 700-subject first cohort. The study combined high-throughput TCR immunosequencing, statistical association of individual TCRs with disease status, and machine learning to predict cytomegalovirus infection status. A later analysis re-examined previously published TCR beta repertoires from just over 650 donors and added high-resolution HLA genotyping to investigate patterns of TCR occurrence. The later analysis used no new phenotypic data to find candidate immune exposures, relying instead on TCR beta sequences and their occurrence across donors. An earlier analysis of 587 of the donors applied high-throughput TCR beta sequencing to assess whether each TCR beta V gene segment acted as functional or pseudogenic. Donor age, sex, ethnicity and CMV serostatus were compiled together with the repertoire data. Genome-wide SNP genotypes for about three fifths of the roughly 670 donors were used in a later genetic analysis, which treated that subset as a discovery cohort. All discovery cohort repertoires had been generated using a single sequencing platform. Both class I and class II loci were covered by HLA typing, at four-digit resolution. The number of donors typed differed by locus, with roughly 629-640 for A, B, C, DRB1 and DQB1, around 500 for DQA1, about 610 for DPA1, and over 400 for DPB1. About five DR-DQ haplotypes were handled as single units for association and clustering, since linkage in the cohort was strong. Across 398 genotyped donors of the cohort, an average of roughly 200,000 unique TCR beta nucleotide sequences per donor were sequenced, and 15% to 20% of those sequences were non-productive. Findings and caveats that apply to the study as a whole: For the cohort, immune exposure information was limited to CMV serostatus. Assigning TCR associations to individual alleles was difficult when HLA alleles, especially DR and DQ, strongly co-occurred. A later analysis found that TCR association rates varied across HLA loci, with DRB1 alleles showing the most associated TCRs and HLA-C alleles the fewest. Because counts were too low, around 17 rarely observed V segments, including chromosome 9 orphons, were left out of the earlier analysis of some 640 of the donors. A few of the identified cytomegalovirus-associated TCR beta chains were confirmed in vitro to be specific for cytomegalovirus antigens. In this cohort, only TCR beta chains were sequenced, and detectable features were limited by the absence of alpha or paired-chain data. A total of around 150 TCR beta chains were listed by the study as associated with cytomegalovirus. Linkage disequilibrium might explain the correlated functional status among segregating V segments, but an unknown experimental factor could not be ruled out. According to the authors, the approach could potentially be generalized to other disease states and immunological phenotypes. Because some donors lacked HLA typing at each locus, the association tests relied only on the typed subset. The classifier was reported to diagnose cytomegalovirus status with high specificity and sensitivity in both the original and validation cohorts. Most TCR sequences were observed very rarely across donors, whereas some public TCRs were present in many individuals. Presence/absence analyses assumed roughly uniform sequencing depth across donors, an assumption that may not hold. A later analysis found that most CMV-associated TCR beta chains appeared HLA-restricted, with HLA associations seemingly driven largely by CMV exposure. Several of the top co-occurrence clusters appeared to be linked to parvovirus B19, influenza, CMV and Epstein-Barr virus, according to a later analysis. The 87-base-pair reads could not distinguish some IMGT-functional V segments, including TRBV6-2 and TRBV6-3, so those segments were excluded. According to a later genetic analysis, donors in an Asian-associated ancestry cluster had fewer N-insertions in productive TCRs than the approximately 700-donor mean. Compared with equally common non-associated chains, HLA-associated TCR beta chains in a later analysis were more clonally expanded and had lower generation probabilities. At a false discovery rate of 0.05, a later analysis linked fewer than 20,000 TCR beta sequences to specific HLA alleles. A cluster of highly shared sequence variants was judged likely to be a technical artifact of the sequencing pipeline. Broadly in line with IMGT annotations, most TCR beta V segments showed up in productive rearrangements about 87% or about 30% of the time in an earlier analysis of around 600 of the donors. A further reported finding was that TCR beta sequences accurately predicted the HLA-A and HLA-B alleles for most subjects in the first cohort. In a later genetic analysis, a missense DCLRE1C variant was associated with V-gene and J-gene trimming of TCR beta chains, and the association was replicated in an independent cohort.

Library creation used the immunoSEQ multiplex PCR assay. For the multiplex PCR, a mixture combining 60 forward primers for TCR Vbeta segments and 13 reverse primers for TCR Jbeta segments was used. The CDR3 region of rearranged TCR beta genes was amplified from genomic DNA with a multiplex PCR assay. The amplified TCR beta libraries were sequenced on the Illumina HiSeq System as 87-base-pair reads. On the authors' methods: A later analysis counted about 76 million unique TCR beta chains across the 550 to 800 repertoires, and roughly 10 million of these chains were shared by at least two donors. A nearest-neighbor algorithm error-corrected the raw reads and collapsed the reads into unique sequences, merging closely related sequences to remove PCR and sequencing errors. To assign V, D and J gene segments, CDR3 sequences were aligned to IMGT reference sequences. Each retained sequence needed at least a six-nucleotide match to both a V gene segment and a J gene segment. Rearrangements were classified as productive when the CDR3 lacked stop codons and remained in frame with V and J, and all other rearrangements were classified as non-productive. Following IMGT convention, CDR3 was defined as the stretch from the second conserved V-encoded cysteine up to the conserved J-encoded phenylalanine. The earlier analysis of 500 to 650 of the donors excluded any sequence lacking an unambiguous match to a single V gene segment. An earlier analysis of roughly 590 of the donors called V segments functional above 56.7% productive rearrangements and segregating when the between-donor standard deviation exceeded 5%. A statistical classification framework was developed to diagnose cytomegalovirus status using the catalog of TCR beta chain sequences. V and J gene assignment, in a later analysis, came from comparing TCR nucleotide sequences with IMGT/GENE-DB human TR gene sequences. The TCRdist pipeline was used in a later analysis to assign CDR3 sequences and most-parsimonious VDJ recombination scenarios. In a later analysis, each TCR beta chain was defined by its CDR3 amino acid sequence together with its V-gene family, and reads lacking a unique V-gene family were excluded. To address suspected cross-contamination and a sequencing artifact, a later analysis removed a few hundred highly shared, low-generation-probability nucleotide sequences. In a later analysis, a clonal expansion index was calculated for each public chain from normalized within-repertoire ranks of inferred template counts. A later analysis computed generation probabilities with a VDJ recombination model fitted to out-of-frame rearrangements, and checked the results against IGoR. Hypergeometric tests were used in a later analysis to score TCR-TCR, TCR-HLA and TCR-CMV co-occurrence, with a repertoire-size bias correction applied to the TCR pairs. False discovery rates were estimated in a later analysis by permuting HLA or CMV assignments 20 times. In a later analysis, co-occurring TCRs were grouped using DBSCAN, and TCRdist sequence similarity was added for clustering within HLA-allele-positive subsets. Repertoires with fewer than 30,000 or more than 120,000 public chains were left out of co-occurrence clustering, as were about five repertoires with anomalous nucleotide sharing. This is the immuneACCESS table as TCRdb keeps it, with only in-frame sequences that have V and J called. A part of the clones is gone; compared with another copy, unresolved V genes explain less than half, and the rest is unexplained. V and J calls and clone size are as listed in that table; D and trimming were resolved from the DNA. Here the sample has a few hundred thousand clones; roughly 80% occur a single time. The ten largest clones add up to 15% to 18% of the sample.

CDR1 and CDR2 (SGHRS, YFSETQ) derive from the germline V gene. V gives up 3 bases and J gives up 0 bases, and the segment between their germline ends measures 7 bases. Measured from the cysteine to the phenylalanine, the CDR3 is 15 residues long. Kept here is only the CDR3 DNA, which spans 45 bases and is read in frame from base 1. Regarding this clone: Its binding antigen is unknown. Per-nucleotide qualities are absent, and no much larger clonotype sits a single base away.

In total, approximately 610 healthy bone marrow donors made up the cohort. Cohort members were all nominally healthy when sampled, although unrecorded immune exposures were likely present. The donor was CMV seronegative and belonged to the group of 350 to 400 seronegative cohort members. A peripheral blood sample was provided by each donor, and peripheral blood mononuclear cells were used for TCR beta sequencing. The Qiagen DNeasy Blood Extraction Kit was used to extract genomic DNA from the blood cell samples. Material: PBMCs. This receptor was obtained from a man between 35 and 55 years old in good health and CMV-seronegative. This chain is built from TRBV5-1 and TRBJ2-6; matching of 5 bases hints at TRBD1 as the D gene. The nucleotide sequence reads TGCGCCAGCAGCTACGACAGCTCTGGGGCCAACGTCCTGACTTTC. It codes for CASSYDSSGANVLTF.